The 9 T cell receptor beta chains presented below share a single source sample, sequenced in a study of blood T cell repertoires in COVID-19. Only in-frame clones appear in the TCRdb table, and some are missing; sequencing was by immunoSEQ multiplex PCR. In the table there are about 100,000 clones, about 80% of which are singletons. Sequenced material: peripheral blood. All receptors derive from a woman in her seventies with acute or convalescent COVID-19.

This sequence joins TRBV30 and TRBJ2-3, with a possible D match to TRBD1 (5 bases). The CDR3 covers 14 residues. Germline values: CDR1 GTSNPN, CDR2 SVGIG (reference sequence). With 4 bases removed from V and 5 bases from J, the gap between germline ends came to 16 bases. The CDR3: CAWNPGAGEDTQYF. CDR3 bases: TGTGCCTGGAATCCTGGGGCCGGAGAAGATACGCAGTATTTT.

The rearrangement uses TRBV13 and TRBJ2-2, with D tentatively TRBD2 (7 bases). V was trimmed by 5 bases and J by 7 bases, leaving 17 bases between them. The germline CDR1 and CDR2 sequences are PRHDT and FYEKMQ (reference sequence). The CDR3 length is 15 residues. CDR3: CASSRLGGQNGELFF. The CDR3 coding sequence is TGTGCCAGCAGCCGGTTGGGGGGGCAGAACGGGGAGCTGTTTTTT.

The chain has TRBV5-4 and TRBJ2-5; D is uncertain. There are 14 residues in the CDR3. V was shortened by 0 bases and J by 0 bases, with 6 bases between the two germline ends. Per the germline V gene, CDR1 is SGHNT and CDR2 is YYREEE (reference sequence). The CDR3 coding sequence is TGTGCCAGCAGCTTGGGTGGAGACCAAGAGACCCAGTACTTC. Residues: CASSLGGDQETQYF.

The V and J genes are TRBV4-2 and TRBJ1-3; 12 positions agree with TRBD1. Germline V lookup: CDR1 LGHNA, CDR2 YNFKEQ. V lost 1 base, J lost 6 bases, and 7 bases stayed unmatched. The CDR3 consists of 17 residues. The CDR3 loop reads CASSQVGGTGGPNTIYF. CDR3 in DNA: TGTGCCAGCAGCCAAGTTGGGGGGACAGGGGGCCCAAACACCATATATTTT.

The chain has TRBV18 and TRBJ2-2; 9 nucleotides align to TRBD1. This CDR3 is 16 amino acids long. The germline CDR1 and CDR2 sequences are KGHSH and LQKENI. V gave up 4 bases and J gave up 3 bases; unmatched junction bases: 6. In DNA, the CDR3 is TGTGCCAGCTCACGGACAGGGGTGAGGGACACCGGGGAGCTGTTTTTT. As protein: CASSRTGVRDTGELFF.

V and J are TRBV30 and TRBJ1-4; no definite D call. The CDR3 runs to 14 residues. Germline values: CDR1 GTSNPN, CDR2 SVGIG (reference sequence). V was shortened by 3 bases and J by 7 bases, with 15 bases between the two germline ends. This CDR3 is CAWSPVAAGEKLFF. CDR3 DNA: TGTGCCTGGAGCCCCGTAGCTGCGGGTGAAAAACTGTTTTTT.

Only a few counts were recorded for this clone. The J gene is TRBJ2-7, the V gene TRBV19, with 10 bases that match TRBD2. Germline lookup yields CDR1 LNHDA and CDR2 SQIVND (reference sequence). V lost 5 bases, J lost 2 bases, and 3 bases stayed unmatched. CDR3 length: 14 residues. The CDR3 spells CASSALAGTYEQYF. The CDR3 nucleotides are TGTGCCAGTAGTGCACTAGCGGGGACCTACGAGCAGTACTTC. The full variable domain, with the rest looked up from reference TRBV19 and TRBJ2-7, is DGGITQSPKYLFRKEGQNVTLSCEQNLNHDAMYWYRQDPGQGLRLIYYSQIVNDFQKGDIAEGYSVSREKKESFPLTVTSAQKNPTAFYLCASSALAGTYEQYFGPGTRLTVT.

V usage is TRBV28 and J usage is TRBJ1-1, with TRBD1 as a possible D gene (6 bases). Germline V gene data show CDR1 as MDHEN and CDR2 as SYDVKM. The CDR3 sequence is 13 residues long. V was trimmed by 6 bases and J by 10 bases, leaving 18 bases between them. CDR3 region: CASSQQGLGRAFF. The CDR3, as DNA: TGTGCCAGCAGCCAACAGGGATTAGGAAGAGCTTTCTTT.

This chain uses TRBV5-1 with TRBJ2-1; 9 nucleotides match TRBD2. The germline CDR1 and CDR2 sequences are SGHRS and YFSETQ. The CDR3 spans 16 residues. Trimming cost V 2 bases and J 8 bases; bases outside gene matches: 11. The CDR3 nucleotides read TGCGCCAGCAGCTTTGTGGCGGGGGGGCGACTTGATGAGCAGTTCTTC. Translating it yields CASSFVAGGRLDEQFF. Full variable domain (missing parts from reference TRBV5-1 and TRBJ2-1): KAGVTQTPRYLIKTRGQQVTLSCSPISGHRSVSWYQQTPGQGLQFLFEYFSETQRNKGNFPGRFSGRQFSNSRSEMNVSTLELGDSALYLCASSFVAGGRLDEQFFGPGTRLTVL.